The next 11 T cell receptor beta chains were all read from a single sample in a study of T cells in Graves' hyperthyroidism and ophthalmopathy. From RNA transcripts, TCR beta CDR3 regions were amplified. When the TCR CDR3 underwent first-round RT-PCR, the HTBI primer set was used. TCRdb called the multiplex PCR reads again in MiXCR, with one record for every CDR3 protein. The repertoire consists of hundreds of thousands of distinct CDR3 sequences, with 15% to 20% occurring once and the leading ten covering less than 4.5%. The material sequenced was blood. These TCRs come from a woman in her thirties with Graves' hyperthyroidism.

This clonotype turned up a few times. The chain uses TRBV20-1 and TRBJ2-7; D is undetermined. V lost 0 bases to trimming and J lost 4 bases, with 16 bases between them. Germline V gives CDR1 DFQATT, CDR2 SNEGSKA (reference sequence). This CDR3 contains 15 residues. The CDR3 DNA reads TGCAGTGCTAGAGATCCGAGTTCCTTCGAGTACGAGCAGTACTTC. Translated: CSARDPSSFEYEQYF.

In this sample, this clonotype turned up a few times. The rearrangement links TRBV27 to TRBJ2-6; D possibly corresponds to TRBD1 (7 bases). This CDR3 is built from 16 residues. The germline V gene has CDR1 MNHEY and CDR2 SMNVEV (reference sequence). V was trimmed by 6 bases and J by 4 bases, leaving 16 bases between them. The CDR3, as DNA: TGTGCCAGCAGGGAGGGGGCTTGGGGAGGGGCCAACGTCCTGACTTTC. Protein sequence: CASREGAWGGANVLTF.

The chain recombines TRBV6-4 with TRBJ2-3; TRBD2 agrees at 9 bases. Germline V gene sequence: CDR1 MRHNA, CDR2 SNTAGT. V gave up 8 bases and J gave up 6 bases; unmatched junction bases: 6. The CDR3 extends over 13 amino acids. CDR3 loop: CASQASGMDTQYF. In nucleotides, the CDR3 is TGTGCCAGCCAGGCTAGCGGGATGGATACGCAGTATTTT.

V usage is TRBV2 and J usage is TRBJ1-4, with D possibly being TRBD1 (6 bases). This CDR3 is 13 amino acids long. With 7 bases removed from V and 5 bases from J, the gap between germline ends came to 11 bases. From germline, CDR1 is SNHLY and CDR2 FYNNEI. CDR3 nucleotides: TGTGCCAGCATGAGGGGGAGCAATGAAAAACTGTTTTTT. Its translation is CASMRGSNEKLFF.

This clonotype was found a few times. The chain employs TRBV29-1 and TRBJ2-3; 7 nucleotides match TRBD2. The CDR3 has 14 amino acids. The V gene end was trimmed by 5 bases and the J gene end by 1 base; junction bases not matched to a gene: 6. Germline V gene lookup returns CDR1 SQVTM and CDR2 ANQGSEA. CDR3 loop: CSVPGLGRTDTQYF. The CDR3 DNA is TGCAGCGTTCCTGGACTAGGTCGCACAGATACGCAGTATTTT.

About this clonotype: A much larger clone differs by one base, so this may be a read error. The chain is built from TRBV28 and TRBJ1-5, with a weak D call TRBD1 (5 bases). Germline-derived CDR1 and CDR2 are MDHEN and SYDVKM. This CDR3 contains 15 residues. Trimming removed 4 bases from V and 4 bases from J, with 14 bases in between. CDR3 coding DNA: TGTGCCAGCAGTTCATTCGCCGCAGGGAATCAGCCCCAGCATTTT. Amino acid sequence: CASSSFAAGNQPQHF.

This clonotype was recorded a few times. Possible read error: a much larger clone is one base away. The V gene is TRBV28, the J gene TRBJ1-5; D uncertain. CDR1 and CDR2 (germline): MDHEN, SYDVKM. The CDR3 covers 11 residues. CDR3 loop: CASTSNQPRHF. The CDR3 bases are TGTGCCAGCACCTCCAATCAGCCCCGGCATTTT.

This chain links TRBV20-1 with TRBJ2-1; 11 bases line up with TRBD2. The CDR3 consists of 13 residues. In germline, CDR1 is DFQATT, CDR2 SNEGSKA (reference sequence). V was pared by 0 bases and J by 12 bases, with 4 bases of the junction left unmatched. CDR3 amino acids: CSARDTSGGRQFF. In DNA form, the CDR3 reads TGCAGTGCTAGAGATACTAGCGGGGGAAGGCAGTTCTTC.

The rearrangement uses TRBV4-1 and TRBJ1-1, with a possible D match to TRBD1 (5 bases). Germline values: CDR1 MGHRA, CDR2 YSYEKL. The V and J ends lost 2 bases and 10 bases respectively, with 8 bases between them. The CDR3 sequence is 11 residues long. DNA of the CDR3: TGCGCCAGCAGCCAATCGGGGGGAGCTTTCTTT. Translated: CASSQSGGAFF.

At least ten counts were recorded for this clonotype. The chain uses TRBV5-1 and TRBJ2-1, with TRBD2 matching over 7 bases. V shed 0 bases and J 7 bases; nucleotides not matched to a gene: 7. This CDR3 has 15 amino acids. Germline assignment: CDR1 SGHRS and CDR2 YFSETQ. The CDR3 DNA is TGCGCCAGCAGCTTGGGATGGGAGGGAAGGAATGAGCAGTTCTTC. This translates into CASSLGWEGRNEQFF. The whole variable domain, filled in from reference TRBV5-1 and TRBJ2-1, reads KAGVTQTPRYLIKTRGQQVTLSCSPISGHRSVSWYQQTPGQGLQFLFEYFSETQRNKGNFPGRFSGRQFSNSRSEMNVSTLELGDSALYLCASSLGWEGRNEQFFGPGTRLTVL.

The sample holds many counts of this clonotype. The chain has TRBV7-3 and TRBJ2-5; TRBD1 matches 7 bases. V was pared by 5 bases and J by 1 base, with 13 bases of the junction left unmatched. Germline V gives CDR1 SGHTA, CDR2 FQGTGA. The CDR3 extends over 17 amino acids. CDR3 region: CASSKRGRVRGQETQYF. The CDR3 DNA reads TGTGCCAGCAGCAAGAGGGGGCGGGTCCGAGGCCAAGAGACCCAGTACTTC.